This TCR beta chain was sequenced during a study of breast tumors, draining lymph nodes, adjacent tissues. This clonotype was detected ten times or more. What it binds is not known. The CDR3 is made up of 11 amino acids. Germline V gives CDR1 SNHLY, CDR2 FYNNEI. The V and J ends lost 1 base and 13 bases, in that order; junction bases with no gene match: 4. TCRdb passed the multiplex PCR reads through MiXCR, listing each CDR3 protein once. The sample comprises about 100,000 distinct CDR3 sequences, around 20% of which are singletons, and approximately 1.2% rests with the top ten. Samples came from axillary lymph nodes draining the breast cancer. Study-level findings and limits: Most tumor T cells seemingly derive from lymph node, then expand in tumor. That most tumor T cells come from lymph nodes remained unproven.

This sequence joins TRBV2 and TRBJ2-7; 7 nucleotides align to TRBD2. The sequencing sample was made of axillary lymph node tissue. The source of this sequence is a female donor with breast cancer. Some clones in this sample may be carry-over from other donors' samples. CDR3 coding DNA: TGTGCCAGCAGTGAAGGGGGACTAAACTACTTC. Its translation is CASSEGGLNYF. The full variable domain, its missing parts supplied by reference TRBV2 and TRBJ2-7, is EPEVTQTPSHQVTQMGQEVILRCVPISNHLYFYWYRQILGQKVEFLVSFYNNEISEKSEIFDDQFSVERPDGSNFTLKIRSTKLEDSAMYFCASSEGGLNYFGPGTRLTVT.